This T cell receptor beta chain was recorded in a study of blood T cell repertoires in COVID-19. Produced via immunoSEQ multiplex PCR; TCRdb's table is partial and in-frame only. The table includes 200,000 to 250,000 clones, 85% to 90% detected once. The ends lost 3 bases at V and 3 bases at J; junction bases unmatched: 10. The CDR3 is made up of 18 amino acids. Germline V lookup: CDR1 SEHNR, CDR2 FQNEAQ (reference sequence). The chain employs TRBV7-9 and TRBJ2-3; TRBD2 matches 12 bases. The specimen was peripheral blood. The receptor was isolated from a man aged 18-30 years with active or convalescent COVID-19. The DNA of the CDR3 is TGTGCCAGCAGCTTCCAAACGCTAGCGGGAGGGCCTACAGATACGCAGTATTTT. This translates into CASSFQTLAGGPTDTQYF.